The T cell receptor beta chain under discussion was sequenced for a study of spatial heterogeneity in lung cancer. V gave up 3 bases and J gave up 2 bases, with 7 bases separating them. The CDR3 runs 13 residues. This clonotype was counted at least ten times. The time point was: sample taken at primary tumor resection. TCRdb processed the 5' RACE reads anew with MiXCR; each CDR3 protein has one entry. This sample yields 30,000 to 45,000 distinct CDR3 sequences, of which less than 9% are seen a single time; 29% belongs to the top ten. The sequenced sample was PBMCs, obtained at surgery. The rearrangement joins TRBV12-3 or TRBV12-4 to TRBJ2-5; tentative D call: TRBD2 (5 bases). The origin of this receptor is a female donor with early-stage non-small cell lung cancer. The CDR3 DNA reads TGTGCCAGCAGTTTCCGGGGACAAGAGACCCAGTACTTC. It codes for CASSFRGQETQYF.